Here is one T cell receptor (beta chain) with its context. The antigen is undetermined. V trimming: 7 bases; J trimming: 0 bases; junction bases outside the gene matches: 5. CDR3 length: 13 amino acids. The germline CDR1 and CDR2 sequences are SQVTM and ANQGSEA. With no exception, relapse followed autologous stem cell transplantation in all patients, and brentuximab vedotin exposure varied. Progressive disease, partial response or complete response was each patient's best response. Method: immunoSEQ multiplex PCR; TCRdb's copy keeps in-frame clones and lacks some. This table has about 97,000 clones, approximately 80% appearing once. This record comes from a study of PD-1 blockade in classical Hodgkin lymphoma. Overall study findings and caveats: Baseline diversity was lower in partial responders and progressors than complete responders. CD4+ TCR diversity climbed significantly by C4D1, unlike CD8+ TCR diversity.

The source of this sequence is a human donor with classical Hodgkin lymphoma. The sequencing used peripheral blood mononuclear cells (PBMCs), collected at baseline. V usage is TRBV29-1 and J usage is TRBJ1-2, with 7 bases aligning to TRBD1. CDR3 protein: CSGRTGSNYGYTF. The CDR3 region has the DNA TGCAGCGGGCGGACAGGATCTAACTATGGCTACACCTTC.